This T cell receptor (beta chain) was retrieved from a study of neurological immune-mediated disorders. Study outcomes and limitations: Healthy controls had more TCR clonal expansion than multiple sclerosis, which showed the least, whereas HTLV-1-associated myelopathy showed the most. No CDR3 amino acid sequences recurred among expanded clones across subjects, suggesting private repertoires in all groups.

The germline gives CDR1 DFQATT, CDR2 SNEGSKA (reference sequence). The CDR3 runs to 11 residues. Source material was 2 million unsorted PBMCs, stored at -80 °C in RNAlater. Only a few counts were recorded for this clonotype. No antigen is known for it. With 10-nucleotide random UMIs, 5'RACE was used to make the cDNA. One entry per CDR3 protein results from TCRdb running MiXCR on the 5' RACE reads. The table records roughly 24,000 distinct CDR3 sequences, about 12% of them present only once. Sequencing input: PBMCs. The source is an older woman with HTLV-1-associated myelopathy (HAM/TSP). The chain combines TRBV20-1 with TRBJ1-1; D gene uncertain. The CDR3 bases are TGCAGGATTCAGAGGGACACTGAAGCTTTCTTT. This translates into CRIQRDTEAFF.